This T cell receptor (beta chain) comes out of a study of early T cells in non-severe SARS-CoV-2 infection. CDR1 KGHDR and CDR2 SFDVKD come from the germline V gene. The CDR3 extends over 16 amino acids. The V gene end was trimmed by 3 bases and the J gene end by 4 bases; junction bases not matched to a gene: 9. TCRdb fed the 5' RACE reads into MiXCR, producing one record per CDR3 protein. Of tens of thousands of distinct CDR3 sequences in the sample, approximately 5% are singletons; the top ten hold more than 6.5%. This clonotype was observed at least ten times. V usage is TRBV24-1 and J usage is TRBJ2-3; 7 bases agree with TRBD2. The specimen sequenced was whole blood. This sequence originates from an adult who was a healthcare worker with PCR-confirmed SARS-CoV-2 infection or an uninfected control (not recorded which). CDR3 protein: CATSDASGSESDTQYF. The CDR3 DNA is TGTGCCACCAGTGATGCTAGCGGTTCGGAATCAGATACGCAGTATTTT.